This TCR beta chain emerged from a study of Ad26.COV2.S vaccination and SARS-CoV-2 variants. Background on the study: Ad26.COV2.S shots went into the muscle once or twice, 56 days apart. Overall study results and limits: Quantification of TCR breadth and depth may have yielded underestimates of total T cell responses.

Documented treatment: around 19 received Ad26.COV2.S at low or high dose, single or two shots; 5 received placebo; per-sample allocation not given. Collection of the samples took place on day 63 after the first injection of vaccine or placebo. Comments on this clone: What it binds is unknown.

The CDR3 runs 15 residues. Germline V gene data show CDR1 as MNHEY and CDR2 as SVGEGT. V shed 0 bases and J shed 7 bases, with 13 bases lying between them. Repertoires were generated with immunoSEQ multiplex PCR, while TCRdb's copy carries only in-frame clones and drops some. Of around 240,000 clones listed, approximately 87% are singletons. The TCR originated in a person between 18 and 59 years old who received the Ad26.COV2.S COVID-19 vaccine or a placebo. The source was peripheral blood, collected in a trial of Ad26.COV2.S vaccine versus placebo. J is TRBJ1-5 and V is TRBV6-2 or TRBV6-3, with D maybe TRBD1 (6 bases). The CDR3, as DNA: TGTGCCAGCAGTTACTCCGGACAGACGCACCAGCCCCAGCATTTT. Amino acids: CASSYSGQTHQPQHF.